The T cell receptor beta chain under discussion was sequenced for a study of OX40 agonist ivuxolimab in advanced cancers. Study information: The study treated patients with ivuxolimab, an agonistic anti-OX40 (CD134) antibody. Enrollees could have had prior anti-PD-1, anti-PD-L1 or anti-CTLA-4 therapy, which about 40% had received. Overall study results and limits: CD4+ and CD8+ T cells in blood underwent clonal expansion by week 6 at 0.1 to 3.0 mg/kg.

Trimming stripped 4 bases from V and 2 bases from J, with 17 bases between. Germline CDR1 is SGHVS and CDR2 is FQNEAQ. The CDR3 extends over 16 amino acids. Clones were read by immunoSEQ multiplex PCR, and TCRdb kept only the in-frame ones, dropping some. The table includes 70,000 or so clones, about four fifths detected once. On this clone itself: Antigen specificity is unknown.

The receptor was derived from an adult with an advanced solid tumor such as melanoma, head and neck, liver or kidney cancer. The V and J genes are TRBV7-8 and TRBJ1-2, with TRBD1 as a possible D gene (5 bases). Material: CD4+ or CD8+ T cells sorted from blood, obtained in a trial of the OX40 agonist ivuxolimab. The DNA for the CDR3 is TGTGCCAGCAGCTCAAGAGGGACGTTTTCGAACTATGGCTACACCTTC. Encoded protein: CASSSRGTFSNYGYTF.